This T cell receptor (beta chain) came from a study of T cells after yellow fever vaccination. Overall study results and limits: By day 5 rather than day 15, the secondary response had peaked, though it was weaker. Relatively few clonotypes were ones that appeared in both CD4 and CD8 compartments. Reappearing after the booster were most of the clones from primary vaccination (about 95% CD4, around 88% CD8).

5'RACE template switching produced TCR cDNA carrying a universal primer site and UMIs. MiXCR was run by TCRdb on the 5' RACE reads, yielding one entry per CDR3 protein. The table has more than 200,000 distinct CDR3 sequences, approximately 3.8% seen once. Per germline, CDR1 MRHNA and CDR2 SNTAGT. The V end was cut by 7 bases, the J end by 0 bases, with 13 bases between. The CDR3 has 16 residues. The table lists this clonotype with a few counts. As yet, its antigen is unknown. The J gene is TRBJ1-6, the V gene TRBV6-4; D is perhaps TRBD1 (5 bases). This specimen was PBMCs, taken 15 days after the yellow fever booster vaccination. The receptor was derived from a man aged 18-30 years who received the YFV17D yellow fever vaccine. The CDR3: CASIRGRSSYNSPLHF. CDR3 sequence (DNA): TGTGCCAGCATTCGGGGGAGAAGCTCCTATAATTCACCCCTCCACTTT.